The 14 T cell receptor beta chains reported below all come from one sample, sequenced in a study of T cells in Graves' hyperthyroidism and ophthalmopathy. Amplification of TCR beta CDR3 regions was performed using RNA transcripts as template. With the HTBI primer set, the TCR CDR3 went through a first round of RT-PCR. TCRdb independently ran MiXCR on the multiplex PCR reads; one entry per CDR3 protein. This table has 350,000 or so distinct CDR3 sequences, 15% to 20% appearing once. The sample taken for sequencing was blood. The receptor set was obtained from a woman aged 50 to 60 with Graves' hyperthyroidism.

This clonotype was observed many times. The chain is built from TRBV27 and TRBJ1-1, with 10 bases lining up with TRBD1. Germline V gene data show CDR1 as MNHEY and CDR2 as SMNVEV (reference sequence). J lost 5 bases, V lost 8 bases, and 5 bases had no gene match. This CDR3 comprises 13 residues. The CDR3 DNA reads TGTGCCAGCTGTCGACAGGGGGCTACTGAAGCTTTCTTT. As protein: CASCRQGATEAFF.

This clonotype was recorded at least ten times. This rearrangement joins TRBV28 to TRBJ2-7, with 8 positions matching TRBD1. Trimming took 5 bases from V and 5 from J; bases not matched to a gene: 8. The CDR3 is 14 residues long. Per the germline V gene, CDR1 is MDHEN and CDR2 is SYDVKM. The CDR3 bases are TGTGCCAGCAGTACCGGGACAGGAATCGACGAGCAGTACTTC. This translates into CASSTGTGIDEQYF.

The chain is built from TRBV27 and TRBJ1-2; D possibly corresponds to TRBD1 (6 bases). Germline lookup yields CDR1 MNHEY and CDR2 SMNVEV (reference sequence). V was cut by 5 bases and J by 2 bases, with 24 bases left in between. CDR3 length: 18 residues. In DNA form, the CDR3 reads TGTGCCAGCAGTATATTCGGCCCCCGCCGGGGGCCGAACTATGGCTACACCTTC. As protein: CASSIFGPRRGPNYGYTF.

The chain has TRBV29-1 and TRBJ2-5; 7 bases line up with TRBD2. Germline V gene lookup returns CDR1 SQVTM and CDR2 ANQGSEA. There are 11 residues in the CDR3. With V trimmed by 3 bases and J by 5 bases, 0 bases remained unmatched. CDR3 nucleotide sequence: TGCAGCGTTGAGGGGGGGGAGACCCAGTACTTC. The encoded protein is CSVEGGETQYF.

The chain recombines TRBV24-1 with TRBJ1-5, with 7 positions matching TRBD1. Germline values: CDR1 KGHDR, CDR2 SFDVKD. This CDR3 has 14 amino acids. The ends lost 5 bases at V and 4 bases at J; junction bases unmatched: 4. DNA for the CDR3: TGTGCCACCAGTGGTACAGGGGTGAATCAGCCCCAGCATTTT. Its protein product is CATSGTGVNQPQHF.

The CDR3 spells CASGVPGHSIEKLFF. The CDR3 bases are TGTGCCAGCGGCGTGCCGGGACACTCTATTGAAAAACTGTTTTTT. The chain is built from TRBV7-6 and TRBJ1-4; D may be TRBD1 (6 bases). CDR3 length equals 15 residues. The germline CDR1 and CDR2 sequences are SGHVS and FNYEAQ. V lost 8 bases and J 7 bases, leaving 20 bases between the germline ends.

In this sample, this clonotype turned up a few times. V gene TRBV9 combines with J gene TRBJ2-3, with 9 bases fitting TRBD2. The CDR3 covers 13 residues. The V gene's germline CDR1 is SGDLS and CDR2 YYNGEE. The J segment lost 2 bases and the V segment lost 7 bases, leaving 2 bases of the junction unmatched. The CDR3 region is CASGGGDTDTQYF. The CDR3 DNA is TGTGCCAGCGGCGGGGGGGACACAGATACGCAGTATTTT.

This clonotype was seen ten or more times. The chain employs TRBV11-2 and TRBJ2-1; 8 bases are shared with TRBD1. The CDR3 extends over 16 amino acids. Looked up from germline, CDR1 is SGHAT and CDR2 is FQNNGV. Germline trimming cut 5 bases from V and 6 bases from J; bases unmatched to any gene: 12. CDR3 residues: CASSTPGTGSRNEQFF. In DNA form, the CDR3 reads TGTGCCAGCAGCACACCCGGGACAGGATCCCGCAATGAGCAGTTCTTC.

The chain combines TRBV5-1 with TRBJ2-5; D unclear. This CDR3 contains 14 residues. Germline assignment: CDR1 SGHRS and CDR2 YFSETQ. Trimming cost V 0 bases and J 2 bases, with 8 bases left between them. The CDR3 bases are TGCGCCAGCAGCTTGGAGGCAGCACAAGAGACCCAGTACTTC. Amino acids: CASSLEAAQETQYF.

The CDR3 protein is CASIGDFPQQPQHF. In nucleotides, the CDR3 is TGTGCCAGCATAGGGGACTTCCCTCAGCAGCCCCAGCATTTT. This rearrangement joins TRBV6-1 to TRBJ1-5; tentatively, D is TRBD1 (5 bases). CDR3 size: 14 residues. Germline CDR1 MNHNS, CDR2 SASEGT. V gave up 7 bases and J gave up 7 bases, with 17 bases separating them.

The chain joins TRBV7-9 to TRBJ2-4; tentative D call: TRBD2 (5 bases). Trimming removed 1 base from V and 7 bases from J, with 11 bases in between. This CDR3 has 14 amino acids. Per germline, CDR1 SEHNR and CDR2 FQNEAQ (reference sequence). The CDR3 DNA reads as TGTGCCAGCAGCTTAGGAGGGATGGAGAACATTCAGTACTTC. Translated, it gives CASSLGGMENIQYF.

A note on this clonotype: A much larger clone differs by one base, so this may be a read error. The chain carries TRBV2 and TRBJ2-7; D may be TRBD1 (5 bases). Germline V lookup: CDR1 SNHLY, CDR2 FYNNEI. The CDR3 is 15 residues long. The CDR3 DNA reads as TGTGCCAGCAGTGGTGGGGCAGACCCTACCTACGAGCGGTACTTC. This translates into CASSGGADPTYERYF.

This clonotype was detected a few times. The chain combines TRBV25-1 with TRBJ1-4; D is uncertain. The CDR3 is 11 residues long. With 5 bases removed from V and 4 bases from J, the gap between germline ends came to 2 bases. CDR1 is MGHDK, CDR2 SYGVNS, per germline. The CDR3, as DNA: TGTGCCAGCAGTCATAATGAAAAACTGTTTTTT. Amino acid sequence: CASSHNEKLFF.

This clonotype turned up a few times. The chain joins TRBV7-2 to TRBJ2-5, with 11 bases that match TRBD2. The CDR3 has 14 residues. Per the germline V gene, CDR1 is SGHTA and CDR2 is FQGNSA. With 5 bases clipped from V and 8 bases from J, the junction kept 7 bases outside the gene matches. The CDR3 loop is CASSTTSGSRTQYF. The DNA of the CDR3 is TGTGCCAGCAGCACCACTAGCGGGAGTCGTACCCAGTACTTC.